Given below is one TCR beta chain in context. The sample comes from a study of T cell responses to AZD1222 COVID-19 vaccine. Sequencing was performed with immunoSEQ multiplex PCR; in TCRdb, only in-frame clones are kept and a portion is missing. The sample lists 150,000 to 180,000 clones, approximately 90% occurring once. This TCR came from an adult who had recovered from COVID-19. The starting material was peripheral blood, obtained after recovery from COVID-19.

This CDR3 is CASSQEVVRSPLHF. The CDR3 DNA follows: TGCGCCAGCTCACAGGAAGTTGTAAGGTCACCCCTCCACTTT. The chain is built from TRBV5-1 and TRBJ1-6; possibly TRBD1 for D (5 bases). This CDR3 spans 14 amino acids. Deletions cut 7 bases from V and 10 bases from J, with 18 bases between. The germline CDR1 and CDR2 sequences are SGHRS and YFSETQ.